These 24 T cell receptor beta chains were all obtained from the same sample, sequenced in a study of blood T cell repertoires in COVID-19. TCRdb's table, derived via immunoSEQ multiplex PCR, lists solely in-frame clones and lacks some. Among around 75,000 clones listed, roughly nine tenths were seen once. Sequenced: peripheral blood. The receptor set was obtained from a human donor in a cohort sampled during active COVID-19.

CDR3 residues: CASSVYEGTTTGELFF. The CDR3 coding sequence is TGTGCCAGCAGCGTATACGAGGGAACGACCACCGGGGAGCTGTTTTTT. V is TRBV9 and J is TRBJ2-2, with a possible D match to TRBD2 (5 bases). Looked up from germline, CDR1 is SGDLS and CDR2 is YYNGEE. CDR3 length: 16 amino acids. V lost 1 base, J lost 4 bases, and 14 bases lay in between.

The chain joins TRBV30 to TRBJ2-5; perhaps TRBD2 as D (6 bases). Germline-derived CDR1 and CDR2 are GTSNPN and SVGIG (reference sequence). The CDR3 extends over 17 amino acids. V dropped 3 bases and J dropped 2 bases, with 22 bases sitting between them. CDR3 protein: CAWRPGTRLLLQETQYF. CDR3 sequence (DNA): TGTGCCTGGAGGCCCGGGACTCGACTCCTATTACAAGAGACCCAGTACTTC.

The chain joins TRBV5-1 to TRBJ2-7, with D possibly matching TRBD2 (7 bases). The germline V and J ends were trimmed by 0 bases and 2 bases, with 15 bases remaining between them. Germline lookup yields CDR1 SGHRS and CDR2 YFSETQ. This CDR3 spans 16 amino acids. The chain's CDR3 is CASSLEEGGGAYEQYF. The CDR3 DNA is TGCGCCAGCAGCTTGGAGGAGGGAGGGGGGGCCTACGAGCAGTACTTC.

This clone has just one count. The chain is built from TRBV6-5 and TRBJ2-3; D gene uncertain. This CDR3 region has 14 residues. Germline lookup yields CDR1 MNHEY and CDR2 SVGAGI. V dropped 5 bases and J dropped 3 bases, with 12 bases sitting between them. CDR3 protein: CASSLSFLTDTQYF. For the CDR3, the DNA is TGTGCCAGCAGTCTTAGTTTCCTGACAGATACGCAGTATTTT.

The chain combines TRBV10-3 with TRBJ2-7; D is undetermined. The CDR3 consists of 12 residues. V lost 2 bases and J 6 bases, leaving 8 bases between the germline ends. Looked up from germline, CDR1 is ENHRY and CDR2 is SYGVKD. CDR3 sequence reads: CAISELQREQYF. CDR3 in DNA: TGTGCCATCAGTGAGCTGCAGCGCGAGCAGTACTTC.

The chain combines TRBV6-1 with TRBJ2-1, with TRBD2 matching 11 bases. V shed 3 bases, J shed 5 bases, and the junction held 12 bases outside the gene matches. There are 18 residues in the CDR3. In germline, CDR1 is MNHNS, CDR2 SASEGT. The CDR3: CASSDTSGRTSLNNEQFF. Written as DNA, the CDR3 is TGTGCCAGCAGTGACACTAGCGGGAGAACCAGCCTAAACAATGAGCAGTTCTTC.

CDR3 residues: CASSIPREGTNYGYTF. CDR3 sequence (DNA): TGTGCCAGTAGTATACCCCGGGAGGGGACGAACTATGGCTACACCTTC. The chain uses TRBV19 and TRBJ1-2; tentative D call: TRBD1 (5 bases). The CDR3 has 16 amino acids. Germline assignment: CDR1 LNHDA and CDR2 SQIVND (reference sequence). The V end lost 2 bases, the J end lost 2 bases, and 15 bases lay between the germline ends.

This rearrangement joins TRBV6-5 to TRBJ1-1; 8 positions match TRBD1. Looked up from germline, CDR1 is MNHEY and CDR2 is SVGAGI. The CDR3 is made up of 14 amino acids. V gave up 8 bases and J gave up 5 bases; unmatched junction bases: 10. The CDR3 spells CASFSRGRGTEAFF. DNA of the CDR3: TGTGCCAGCTTCTCCAGGGGGCGAGGGACTGAAGCTTTCTTT.

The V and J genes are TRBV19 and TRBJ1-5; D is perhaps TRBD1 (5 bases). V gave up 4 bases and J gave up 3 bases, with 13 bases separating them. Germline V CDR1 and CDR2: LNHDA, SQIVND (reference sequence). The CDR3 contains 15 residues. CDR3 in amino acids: CASSSTGNLNQPQHF. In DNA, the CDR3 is TGTGCCAGTAGTAGCACAGGAAACCTCAATCAGCCCCAGCATTTT.

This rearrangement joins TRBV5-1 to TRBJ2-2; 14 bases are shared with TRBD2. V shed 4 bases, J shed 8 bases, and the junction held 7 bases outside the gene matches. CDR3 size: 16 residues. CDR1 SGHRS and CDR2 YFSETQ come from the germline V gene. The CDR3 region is CASSTGLAGGRGELFF. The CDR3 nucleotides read TGCGCCAGCAGCACCGGACTAGCGGGAGGACGAGGGGAGCTGTTTTTT. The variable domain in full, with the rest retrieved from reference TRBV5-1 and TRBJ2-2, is KAGVTQTPRYLIKTRGQQVTLSCSPISGHRSVSWYQQTPGQGLQFLFEYFSETQRNKGNFPGRFSGRQFSNSRSEMNVSTLELGDSALYLCASSTGLAGGRGELFFGEGSRLTVL.

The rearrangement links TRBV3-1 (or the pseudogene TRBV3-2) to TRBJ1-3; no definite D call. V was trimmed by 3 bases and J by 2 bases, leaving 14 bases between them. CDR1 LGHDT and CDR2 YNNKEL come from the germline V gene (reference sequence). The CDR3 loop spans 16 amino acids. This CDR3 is CASSHPTRDTGNTIYF. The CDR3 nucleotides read TGTGCCAGCAGCCACCCAACACGAGACACTGGAAACACCATATATTTT.

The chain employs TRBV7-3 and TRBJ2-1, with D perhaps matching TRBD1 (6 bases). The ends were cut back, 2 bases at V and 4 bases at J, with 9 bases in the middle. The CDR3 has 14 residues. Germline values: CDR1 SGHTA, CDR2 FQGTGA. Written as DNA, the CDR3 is TGTGCCAGCAGCTTAGGGGGCTTGTACAATGAGCAGTTCTTC. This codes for CASSLGGLYNEQFF. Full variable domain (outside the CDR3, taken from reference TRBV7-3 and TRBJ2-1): GAGVSQTPSNKVTEKGKYVELRCDPISGHTALYWYRQSLGQGPEFLIYFQGTGAADDSGLPNDRFFAVRPEGSVSTLKIQRTERGDSAVYLCASSLGGLYNEQFFGPGTRLTVL.

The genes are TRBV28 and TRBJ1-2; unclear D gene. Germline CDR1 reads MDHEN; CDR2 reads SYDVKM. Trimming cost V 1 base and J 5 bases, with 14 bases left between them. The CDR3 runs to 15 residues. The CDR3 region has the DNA TGTGCCAGCAGTTTATCAGCGGTTTTAAGATATGGCTACACCTTC. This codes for CASSLSAVLRYGYTF.

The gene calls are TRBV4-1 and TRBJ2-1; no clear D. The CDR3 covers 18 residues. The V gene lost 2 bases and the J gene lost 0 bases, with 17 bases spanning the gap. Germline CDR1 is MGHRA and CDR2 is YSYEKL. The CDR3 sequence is CASSQPSSLRSSYNEQFF. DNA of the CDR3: TGCGCCAGCAGCCAACCATCCAGTCTACGGAGCTCCTACAATGAGCAGTTCTTC.

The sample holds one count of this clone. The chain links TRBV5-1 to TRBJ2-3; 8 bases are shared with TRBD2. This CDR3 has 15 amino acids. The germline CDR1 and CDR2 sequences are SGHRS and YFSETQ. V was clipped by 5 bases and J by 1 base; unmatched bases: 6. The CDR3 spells CASSTSAGGTDTQYF. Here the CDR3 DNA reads TGCGCCAGCAGTACTTCAGCGGGAGGCACAGATACGCAGTATTTT.

The CDR3 spells CASSFLSGRAGYEQYF. The CDR3, as DNA: TGTGCCAGCAGTTTCCTTAGCGGGAGGGCCGGGTACGAGCAGTACTTC. The V and J genes are TRBV27 and TRBJ2-7; TRBD2 agrees at 11 bases. Looked up from germline, CDR1 is MNHEY and CDR2 is SMNVEV (reference sequence). This CDR3 has 16 residues. V shed 3 bases, J shed 4 bases, and the junction held 8 bases outside the gene matches.

The CDR3 reads CASSLAQSYEQYF. The CDR3 coding sequence is TGTGCCAGCAGCTTGGCCCAATCCTACGAGCAGTACTTC. The J gene is TRBJ2-7, the V gene TRBV5-4; D gene ambiguous. V dropped 0 bases and J dropped 1 base, with 5 bases sitting between them. Per the germline V gene, CDR1 is SGHNT and CDR2 is YYREEE (reference sequence). This CDR3 comprises 13 residues.

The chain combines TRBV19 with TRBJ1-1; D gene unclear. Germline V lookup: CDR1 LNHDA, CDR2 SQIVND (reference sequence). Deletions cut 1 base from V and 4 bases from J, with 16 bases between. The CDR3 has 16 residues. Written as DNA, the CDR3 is TGTGCCAGTAGTATAGCCCCAGCGGCAGCCCCCACTGAAGCTTTCTTT. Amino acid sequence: CASSIAPAAAPTEAFF.

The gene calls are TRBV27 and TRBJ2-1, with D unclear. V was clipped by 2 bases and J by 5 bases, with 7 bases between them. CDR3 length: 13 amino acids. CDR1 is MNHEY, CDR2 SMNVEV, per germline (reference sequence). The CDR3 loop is CASSLMAHNEQFF. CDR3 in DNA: TGTGCCAGCAGTTTAATGGCTCACAATGAGCAGTTCTTC.

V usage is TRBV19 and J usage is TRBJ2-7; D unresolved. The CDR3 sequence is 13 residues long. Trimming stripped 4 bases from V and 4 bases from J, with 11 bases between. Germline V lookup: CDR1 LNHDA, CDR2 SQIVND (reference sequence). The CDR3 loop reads CASSNPPVYEQYF. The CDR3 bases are TGTGCCAGTAGTAACCCCCCAGTGTACGAGCAGTACTTC.

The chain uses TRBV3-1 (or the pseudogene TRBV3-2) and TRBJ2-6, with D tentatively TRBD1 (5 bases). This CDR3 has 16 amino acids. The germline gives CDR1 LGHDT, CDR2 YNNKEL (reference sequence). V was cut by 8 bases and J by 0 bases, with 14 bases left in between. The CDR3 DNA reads TGTGCCAGCGCCGTGACAGTCAGCTCTGGGGCCAACGTCCTGACTTTC. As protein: CASAVTVSSGANVLTF.

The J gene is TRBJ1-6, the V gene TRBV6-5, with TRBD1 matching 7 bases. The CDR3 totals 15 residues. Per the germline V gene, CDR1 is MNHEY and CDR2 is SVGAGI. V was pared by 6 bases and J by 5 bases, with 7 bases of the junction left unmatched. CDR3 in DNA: TGTGCCAGCAGGCAAGGGACAGCAAATAATTCACCCCTCCACTTT. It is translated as CASRQGTANNSPLHF.

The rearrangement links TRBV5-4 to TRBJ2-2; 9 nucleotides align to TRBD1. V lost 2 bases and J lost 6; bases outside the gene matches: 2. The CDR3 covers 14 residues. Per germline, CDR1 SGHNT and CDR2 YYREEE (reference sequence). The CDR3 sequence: CASSFGQGPGELFF. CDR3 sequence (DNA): TGTGCCAGCAGCTTCGGACAGGGGCCCGGGGAGCTGTTTTTT.

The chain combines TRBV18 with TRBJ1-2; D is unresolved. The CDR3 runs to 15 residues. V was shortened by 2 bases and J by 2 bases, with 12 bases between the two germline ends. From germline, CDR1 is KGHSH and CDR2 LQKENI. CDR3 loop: CASSPNGDTNYGYTF. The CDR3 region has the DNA TGTGCCAGCTCACCAAACGGGGATACAAACTATGGCTACACCTTC.